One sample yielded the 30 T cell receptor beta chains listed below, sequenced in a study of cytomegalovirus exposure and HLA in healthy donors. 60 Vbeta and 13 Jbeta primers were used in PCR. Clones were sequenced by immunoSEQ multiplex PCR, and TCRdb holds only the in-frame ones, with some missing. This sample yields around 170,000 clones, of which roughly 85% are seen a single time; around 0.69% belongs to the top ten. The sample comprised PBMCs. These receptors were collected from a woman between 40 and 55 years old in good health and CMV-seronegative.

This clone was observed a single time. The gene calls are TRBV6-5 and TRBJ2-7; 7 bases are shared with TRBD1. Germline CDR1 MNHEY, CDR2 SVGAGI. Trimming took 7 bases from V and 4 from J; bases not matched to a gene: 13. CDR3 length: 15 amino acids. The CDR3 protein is CASKLTPGQKYEQYF. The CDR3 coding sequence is TGTGCCAGCAAGTTGACTCCGGGACAGAAATACGAGCAGTACTTC.

The CDR3 spells CASSSAPLAGETDTQYF. In DNA, the CDR3 is TGTGCCAGCAGTTCCGCTCCACTAGCGGGAGAAACAGATACGCAGTATTTT. This rearrangement joins TRBV27 to TRBJ2-3, with 11 bases aligning to TRBD2. This CDR3 is built from 17 residues. Trimming cost V 4 bases and J 3 bases; bases outside gene matches: 9. CDR1 and CDR2 from the germline V gene are MNHEY and SMNVEV (reference sequence).

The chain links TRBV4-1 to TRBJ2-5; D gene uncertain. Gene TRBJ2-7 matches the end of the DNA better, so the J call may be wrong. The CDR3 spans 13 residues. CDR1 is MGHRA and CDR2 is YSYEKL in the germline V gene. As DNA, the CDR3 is TGCGCCAGCAGCCAAGTCGTAAGCTACGAGCAGTACTTC. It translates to CASSQVVSYEQYF.

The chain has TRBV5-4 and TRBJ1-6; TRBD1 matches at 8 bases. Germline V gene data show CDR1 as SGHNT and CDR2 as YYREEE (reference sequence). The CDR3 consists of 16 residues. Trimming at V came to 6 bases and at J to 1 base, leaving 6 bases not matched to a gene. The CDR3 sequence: CASNDRGGSYNSPLHF. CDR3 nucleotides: TGTGCCAGCAACGACAGGGGAGGGTCCTATAATTCACCCCTCCACTTT.

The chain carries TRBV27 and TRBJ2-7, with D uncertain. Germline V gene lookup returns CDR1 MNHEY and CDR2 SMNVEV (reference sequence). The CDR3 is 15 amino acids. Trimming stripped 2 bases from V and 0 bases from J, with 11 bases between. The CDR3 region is CASSLEIVPSYEQYF. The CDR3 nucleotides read TGTGCCAGCAGTTTAGAGATCGTACCCTCCTACGAGCAGTACTTC.

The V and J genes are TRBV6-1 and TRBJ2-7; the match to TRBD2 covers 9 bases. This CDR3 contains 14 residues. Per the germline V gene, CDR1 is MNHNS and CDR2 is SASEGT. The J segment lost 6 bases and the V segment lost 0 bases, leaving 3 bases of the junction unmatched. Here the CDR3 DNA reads TGTGCCAGCAGTGAAGCAGGAGCGGGAGGCGAGCAGTACTTC. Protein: CASSEAGAGGEQYF.

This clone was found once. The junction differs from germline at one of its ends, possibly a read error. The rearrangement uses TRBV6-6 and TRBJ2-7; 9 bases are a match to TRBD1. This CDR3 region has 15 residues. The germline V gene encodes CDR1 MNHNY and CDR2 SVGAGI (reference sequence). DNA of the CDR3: TGTGCCAACAGTTACTCGGGACAGGGCCCCTACGAGCAGTACTTC. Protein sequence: CANSYSGQGPYEQYF.

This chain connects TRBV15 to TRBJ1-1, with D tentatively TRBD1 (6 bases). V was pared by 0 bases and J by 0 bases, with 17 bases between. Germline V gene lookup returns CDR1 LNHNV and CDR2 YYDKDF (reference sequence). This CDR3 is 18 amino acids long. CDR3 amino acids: CATSREPSRGRMNTEAFF. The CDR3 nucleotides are TGTGCCACCAGCAGAGAACCCAGCAGGGGACGAATGAACACTGAAGCTTTCTTT.

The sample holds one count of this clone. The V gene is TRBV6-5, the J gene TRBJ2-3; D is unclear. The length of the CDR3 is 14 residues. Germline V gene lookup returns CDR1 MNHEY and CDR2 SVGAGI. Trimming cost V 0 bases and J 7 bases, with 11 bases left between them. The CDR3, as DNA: TGTGCCAGCAGTTACTCTGACACCAAGTATACGCAGTATTTT. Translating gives CASSYSDTKYTQYF.

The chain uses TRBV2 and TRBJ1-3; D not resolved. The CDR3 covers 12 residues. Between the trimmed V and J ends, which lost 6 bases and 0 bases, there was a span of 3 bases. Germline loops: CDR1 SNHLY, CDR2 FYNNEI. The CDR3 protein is CASRYSGNTIYF. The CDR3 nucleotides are TGTGCCAGCAGGTACTCTGGAAACACCATATATTTT. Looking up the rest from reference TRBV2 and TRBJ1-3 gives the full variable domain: EPEVTQTPSHQVTQMGQEVILRCVPISNHLYFYWYRQILGQKVEFLVSFYNNEISEKSEIFDDQFSVERPDGSNFTLKIRSTKLEDSAMYFCASRYSGNTIYFGEGSWLTVV.

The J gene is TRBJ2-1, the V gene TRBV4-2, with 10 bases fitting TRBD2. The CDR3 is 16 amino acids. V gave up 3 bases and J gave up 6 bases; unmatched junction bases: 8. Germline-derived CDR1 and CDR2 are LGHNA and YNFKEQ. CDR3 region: CASSHPSGSVLNEQFF. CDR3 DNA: TGTGCCAGCAGCCACCCTAGCGGGAGTGTCCTCAATGAGCAGTTCTTC.

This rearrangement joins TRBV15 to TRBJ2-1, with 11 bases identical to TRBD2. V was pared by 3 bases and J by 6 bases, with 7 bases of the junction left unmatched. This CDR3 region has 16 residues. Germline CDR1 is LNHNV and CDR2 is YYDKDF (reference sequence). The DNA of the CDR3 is TGTGCCACCAGCAGGATTCTAGCGGGAGGCTCCAATGAGCAGTTCTTC. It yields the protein CATSRILAGGSNEQFF.

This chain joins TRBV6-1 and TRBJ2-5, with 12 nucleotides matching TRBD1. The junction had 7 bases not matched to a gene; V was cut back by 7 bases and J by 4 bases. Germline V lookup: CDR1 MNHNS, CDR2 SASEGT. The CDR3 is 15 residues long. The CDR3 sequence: CASTPGGQGAETQYF. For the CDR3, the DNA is TGTGCCAGCACCCCGGGGGGACAGGGGGCAGAGACCCAGTACTTC.

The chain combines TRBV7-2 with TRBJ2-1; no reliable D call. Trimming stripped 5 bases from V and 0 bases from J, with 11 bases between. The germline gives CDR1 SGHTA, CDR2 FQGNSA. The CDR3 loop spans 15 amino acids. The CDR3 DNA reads TGTGCCAGCAGCCGTGACTTTGGCTCCTACAATGAGCAGTTCTTC. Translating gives CASSRDFGSYNEQFF.

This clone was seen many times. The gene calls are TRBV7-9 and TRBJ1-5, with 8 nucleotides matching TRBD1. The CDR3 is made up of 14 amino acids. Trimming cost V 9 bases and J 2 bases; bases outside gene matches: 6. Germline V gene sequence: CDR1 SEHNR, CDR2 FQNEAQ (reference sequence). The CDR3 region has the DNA TGTGCCAGTACCTCGACAGGGGGCAATCAGCCCCAGCATTTT. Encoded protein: CASTSTGGNQPQHF.

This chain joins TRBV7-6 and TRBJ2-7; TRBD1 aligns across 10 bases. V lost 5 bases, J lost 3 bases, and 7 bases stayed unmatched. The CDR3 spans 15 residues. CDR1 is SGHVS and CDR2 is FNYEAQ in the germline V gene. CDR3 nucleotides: TGTGCCAGCAGCCTCGGACAGGGGGGAATCTACGAGCAGTACTTC. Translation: CASSLGQGGIYEQYF.

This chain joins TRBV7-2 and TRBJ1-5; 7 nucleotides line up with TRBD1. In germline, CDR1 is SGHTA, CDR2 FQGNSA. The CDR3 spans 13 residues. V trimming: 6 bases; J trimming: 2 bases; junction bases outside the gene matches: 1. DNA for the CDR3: TGTGCCAGCAGTCAGGGGGGCAATCAGCCCCAGCATTTT. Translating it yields CASSQGGNQPQHF.

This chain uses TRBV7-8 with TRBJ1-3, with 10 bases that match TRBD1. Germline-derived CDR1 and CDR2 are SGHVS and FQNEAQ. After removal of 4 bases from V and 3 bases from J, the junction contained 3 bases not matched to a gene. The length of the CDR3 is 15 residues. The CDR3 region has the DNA TGTGCCAGCAGCTCCGGGACAGGGGTTGGAAACACCATATATTTT. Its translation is CASSSGTGVGNTIYF.

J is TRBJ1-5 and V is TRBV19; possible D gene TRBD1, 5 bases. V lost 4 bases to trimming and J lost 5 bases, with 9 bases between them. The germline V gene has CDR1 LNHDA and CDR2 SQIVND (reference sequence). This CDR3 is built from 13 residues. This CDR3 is CASSTYRYQPQHF. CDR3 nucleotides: TGTGCCAGTAGTACTTACAGGTATCAGCCCCAGCATTTT. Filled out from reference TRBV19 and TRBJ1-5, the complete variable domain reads DGGITQSPKYLFRKEGQNVTLSCEQNLNHDAMYWYRQDPGQGLRLIYYSQIVNDFQKGDIAEGYSVSREKKESFPLTVTSAQKNPTAFYLCASSTYRYQPQHFGDGTRLSIL.

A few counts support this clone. CDR3 amino acids: CASTHRGAGNTIYF. CDR3 coding DNA: TGTGCCAGCACCCACAGGGGAGCCGGAAACACCATATATTTT. The chain recombines TRBV6-5 with TRBJ1-3; 7 bases fit TRBD1. CDR3 length: 14 amino acids. V lost 7 bases to trimming and J lost 4 bases; unmatched junction nucleotides: 7. Germline V CDR1 and CDR2: MNHEY, SVGAGI.

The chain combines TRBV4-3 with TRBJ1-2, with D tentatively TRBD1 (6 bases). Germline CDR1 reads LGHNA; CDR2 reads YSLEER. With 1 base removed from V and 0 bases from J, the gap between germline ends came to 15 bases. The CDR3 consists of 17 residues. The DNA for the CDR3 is TGCGCCAGCAGCCAAGGGAACACAGGGCTTTCTAACTATGGCTACACCTTC. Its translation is CASSQGNTGLSNYGYTF.

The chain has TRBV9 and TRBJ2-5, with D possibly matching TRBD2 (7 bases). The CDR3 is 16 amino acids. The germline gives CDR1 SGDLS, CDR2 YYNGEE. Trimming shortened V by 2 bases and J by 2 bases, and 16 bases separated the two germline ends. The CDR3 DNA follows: TGTGCCAGCAGCGTGGGGGGCCCCGGGGGGCAAGAGACCCAGTACTTC. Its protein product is CASSVGGPGGQETQYF.

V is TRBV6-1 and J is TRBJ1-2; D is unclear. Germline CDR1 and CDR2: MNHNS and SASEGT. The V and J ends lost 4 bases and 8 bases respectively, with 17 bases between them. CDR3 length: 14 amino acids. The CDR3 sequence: CASSVSTTSSGYTF. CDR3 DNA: TGTGCCAGCAGTGTGTCTACTACATCGAGCGGCTACACCTTC.

CDR3 in amino acids: CAWSLAGVLSGELFF. The CDR3 nucleotides read TGTGCCTGGAGTTTGGCGGGGGTGTTATCCGGGGAGCTGTTTTTT. The gene calls are TRBV30 and TRBJ2-2, with 7 bases matching TRBD2. Germline V gene lookup returns CDR1 GTSNPN and CDR2 SVGIG (reference sequence). V gave up 2 bases and J gave up 6 bases; unmatched junction bases: 9. The CDR3 is 15 residues long.

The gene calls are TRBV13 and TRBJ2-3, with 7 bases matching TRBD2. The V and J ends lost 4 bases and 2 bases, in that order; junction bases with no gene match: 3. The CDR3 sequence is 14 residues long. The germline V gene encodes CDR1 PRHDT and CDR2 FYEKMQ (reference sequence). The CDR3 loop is CASSSREATDTQYF. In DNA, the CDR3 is TGTGCCAGCAGCTCCCGGGAGGCCACAGATACGCAGTATTTT.

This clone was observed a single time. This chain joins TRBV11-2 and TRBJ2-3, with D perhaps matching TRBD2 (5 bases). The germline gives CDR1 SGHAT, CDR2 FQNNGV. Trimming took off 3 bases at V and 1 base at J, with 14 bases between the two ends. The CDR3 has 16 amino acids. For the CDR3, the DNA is TGTGCCAGCAGCTTGGCGGGCTTCCCTGGCACAGATACGCAGTATTTT. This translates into CASSLAGFPGTDTQYF.

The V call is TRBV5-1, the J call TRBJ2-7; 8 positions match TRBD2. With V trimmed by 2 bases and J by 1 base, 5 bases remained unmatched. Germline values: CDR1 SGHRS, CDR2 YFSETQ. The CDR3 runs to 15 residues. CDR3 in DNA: TGCGCCAGCAGCTTTCTAGCGGGCGGGTCCTACGAGCAGTACTTC. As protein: CASSFLAGGSYEQYF.

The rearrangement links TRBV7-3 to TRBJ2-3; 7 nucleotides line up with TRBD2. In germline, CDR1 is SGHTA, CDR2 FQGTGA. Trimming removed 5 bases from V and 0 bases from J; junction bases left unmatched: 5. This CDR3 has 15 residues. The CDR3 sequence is CASSTSVASTDTQYF. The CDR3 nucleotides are TGTGCCAGCAGCACTAGCGTTGCTAGCACAGATACGCAGTATTTT.

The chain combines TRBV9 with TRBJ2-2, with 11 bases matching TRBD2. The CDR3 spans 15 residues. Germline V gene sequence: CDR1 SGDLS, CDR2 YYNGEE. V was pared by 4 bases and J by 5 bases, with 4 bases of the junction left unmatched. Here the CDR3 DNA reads TGTGCCAGCAGCCCCCGGACTAGCGGGACCGGGGAGCTGTTTTTT. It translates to CASSPRTSGTGELFF.

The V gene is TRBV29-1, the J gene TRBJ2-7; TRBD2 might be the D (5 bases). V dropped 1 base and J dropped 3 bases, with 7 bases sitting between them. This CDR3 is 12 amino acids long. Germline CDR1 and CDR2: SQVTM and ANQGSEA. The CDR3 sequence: CSVEGRGYEQYF. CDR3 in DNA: TGCAGCGTTGAAGGTCGGGGCTACGAGCAGTACTTC.